This T cell receptor (beta chain) was identified during a study of blood T cell repertoires in COVID-19. Background on the study: Samples taken during acute and convalescent COVID-19 were collected in the United States, Italy and Spain. Sample material is recorded as cDNA or gDNA derived from T cells, B-cell-depleted T cells, or PBMCs.

There are 13 residues in the CDR3. Per germline, CDR1 LGHNA and CDR2 YSLEER. Trimming stripped 0 bases from V and 8 bases from J, with 5 bases between. Generated by immunoSEQ multiplex PCR, the TCRdb table keeps only in-frame clones and is missing some. The sample has 140,000 or so clones; around 84% are singletons. It was during active infection that Seattle patients were enrolled and then longitudinally followed. Sequencing input: peripheral blood. The receptor was derived from a man younger than 40 with COVID-19, enrolled during active disease. This chain uses TRBV4-3 with TRBJ1-6, with D unresolved. Here the CDR3 reads CASSQERDSPLHF. The DNA of the CDR3 is TGCGCCAGCAGCCAAGAGAGAGATTCACCCCTCCACTTT.